The clone carrying this T cell receptor (beta chain) was recorded a few times. Its antigen is as yet unknown. Trimming took 4 bases from V and 0 from J, leaving 14 bases between them. The germline gives CDR1 GTSNPN, CDR2 SVGIG (reference sequence). The CDR3 totals 15 residues. This record belongs to a study of beta chain features in type 1 diabetes. General observations from the study: In comparison with healthy donors, patients had naive, central memory and Treg TCRB repertoires that appeared more similar. VDJ junctions from patients with type 1 diabetes contained fewer insertions and more deletions.

A CD45RO/CCR7/CD25/CD127/CD95/CD27 panel sorted naive, central memory, regulatory and stem cell-like memory CD4+ cells. Over 95% purity was reached by all sorted populations. Reverse transcription of all isolated RNA meant that expressed TCRB transcripts were sequenced. Produced via immunoSEQ multiplex PCR; TCRdb's table is partial and in-frame only. Found here are around 160,000 clones, 40% to 55% of them singletons; the top ten hold 0.42%. This chain uses TRBV30 with TRBJ2-3, with a tentative D call TRBD1 (6 bases). Sequencing was carried out using Tregs from blood. The TCR was taken from a man between 18 and 29 years old in good health. The CDR3 nucleotides read TGTGCCTGGACTCTAGGACAGTGGAGCACAGATACGCAGTATTTT. Protein: CAWTLGQWSTDTQYF.